This T cell receptor beta chain was profiled in a study of response to subunit inactivated influenza vaccine. Findings of the study overall: The authors proposed limited new T cell recruitment per seasonal influenza vaccination.

TCRdb analysed the RT-PCR reads with MiXCR anew, one entry per CDR3 protein. The sample consists of about 480,000 distinct CDR3 sequences, approximately 24% of them appearing once. This clonotype was found once. The target antigen is unknown. This CDR3 is 15 amino acids long. Trimming took off 2 bases at V and 3 bases at J, with 14 bases between the two ends. CDR1 and CDR2 (germline): LGHDT, YNNKEL (reference sequence). The receptor's source is a man in his fifties who received an inactivated influenza vaccine. The rearrangement links TRBV3-1 to TRBJ2-7, with unresolved D. The sequencing used CD4+ T cells sorted from PBMCs, collected roughly 5 days after vaccination. The CDR3 is CASSQFSIGLYEQYF. CDR3 in DNA: TGTGCCAGCAGCCAATTCTCCATCGGGCTCTACGAGCAGTACTTC.